Sequencing of this T cell receptor (beta chain) was carried out in a study of identical twins (dated by TCRdb to about 2016). In terms of the full investigation: The study deep-sequenced TCR alpha and beta repertoires from monozygotic twins, unrelated adults of various ages and cord blood to test whether fetal clonotypes persist. To rule out contamination, replicate twin experiments were performed at different times with different library preparation protocols. General study outcomes and caveats: Abundant cord blood beta clonotypes carried fewer insertions; young adult naive repertoires showed a weaker similar trend, while memory repertoires showed none. The excess sharing between twins in beta out-of-frame sequences was weaker because fewer shared sequences reduced the signal-to-noise ratio. Recombination models systematically underestimated out-of-frame TCR alpha sharing in monozygotic twins but agreed with sharing between unrelated individuals. Compared with coincidental sharing between unrelated individuals, an excess of low generation-probability sequences was observed among out-of-frame TCR alpha sequences shared between twins. Zero-insertion analyses could be partly confounded by invariant T cells such as MAIT and iNKT, though diverse VJ usage argued against such confounding for most clonotypes. Conclusions relied on cross-sectional statistical analysis, since the same donors could not be followed over many years.

CDR1 is given as SGHVS and CDR2 as FNYEAQ, both from the germline V gene. The CDR3 has 15 amino acids, counting the end cysteine and phenylalanine. The DNA shown is the 45-base CDR3, in frame from base 1. Trimming removed 0 bases from V and 7 bases from J, leaving 15 bases between the germline ends. This clonotype was found many times. Its binding antigen is unknown. No base quality values were provided; no much bigger clone lies one nucleotide off. Every donor in the study was a healthy Caucasian. Miltenyi CD45RO+ enrichment and human naive T-cell isolation kits were used to isolate memory (CD45RO+) and naive T cells from PBMC. Library generation was performed with 5' RACE. For sequencing, an Illumina HiSeq 2000 was employed. A universal primer binding site was added through template switching, and the final cDNA carried a unique molecular identifier so that TCR cDNA molecules could be counted accurately. Specific primers in the conserved constant-segment region were used to synthesize first-strand cDNA for the TCR alpha and beta chains. To control for contamination, every cDNA library was double barcoded, receiving both a SMART-Mk sample barcode and Illumina barcodes. TruSeq adapter sequences along with Illumina sample barcodes were introduced in two successive PCR steps. The Illumina HiSeq platform was used with custom primers to sequence TCR alpha and beta cDNA libraries. On the study's bioinformatics: MiGEC processed the raw reads to extract unique molecular identifiers, while MiXCR was used to determine the CDR3 positions. Recombination models were inferred per individual with the repgenHMM and IGoR tools using an EM algorithm. Shared clonotypes were analyzed with the tcR package in R, and sharing was normalized by the product of cloneset sizes. Out-of-frame nonproductive sequences were analyzed to study raw recombination free of thymic and clonal selection effects. Through fastp at Q25 and MiXCR, TCRdb rebuilt clones from the public reads, retaining in-frame beta chains. CDR3 protein duplicates are merged, each entry listing the most common genes and DNA. In this record, the V and J calls reflect TCRdb's handling and not the investigators' own analysis. For this sample there are hundreds of thousands of distinct CDR3 sequences; 9.4% appear just once. Jointly, the top ten make up 5% to 6% of the sample.

Sequencing input: memory (CD45RO+) T cells sorted from blood. The intended sense of this specimen's cell subset or site label: CD45RO+ enriched T cells. The sequence was collected from a woman younger than 35 in good health. The rearranged segments are TRBV7-6 and TRBJ1-2; matching of 6 bases hints at TRBD1 as the D gene. The DNA sequence is given as TGTGCCAGCAGCTTAGCGGGGGGCACTATTTCTGGCTACACCTTC. This codes for CASSLAGGTISGYTF.